This TCR beta chain was observed in a study of PD-1 blockade in classical Hodgkin lymphoma. Study context: Nivolumab dosed at 3 mg/kg went to patients intravenously every 2 weeks.

Every patient was affected by relapse after autologous stem cell transplantation, while exposure to brentuximab vedotin was not uniform. Best responses included complete response and partial response; otherwise, the best response was progressive disease. Method: immunoSEQ multiplex PCR; TCRdb's copy keeps in-frame clones and lacks some. The data show over 9,000 clones, with about 85% seen just once and around 30% held by the top ten. The origin of this receptor is a human donor with classical Hodgkin lymphoma. The sequenced sample was peripheral blood mononuclear cells (PBMCs), obtained at baseline.

The CDR3 protein is CASSLLAGQGVSSNGYTF. CDR3 nucleotides: TGTGCCAGCAGCCTGTTAGCGGGACAGGGAGTCTCCTCCAATGGCTACACCTTC. V gene TRBV13 combines with J gene TRBJ1-2, with TRBD1 matching over 9 bases. CDR1 PRHDT and CDR2 FYEKMQ come from the germline V gene (reference sequence). The junction had 19 bases not matched to a gene; V was cut back by 5 bases and J by 6 bases. The CDR3 spans 18 residues.